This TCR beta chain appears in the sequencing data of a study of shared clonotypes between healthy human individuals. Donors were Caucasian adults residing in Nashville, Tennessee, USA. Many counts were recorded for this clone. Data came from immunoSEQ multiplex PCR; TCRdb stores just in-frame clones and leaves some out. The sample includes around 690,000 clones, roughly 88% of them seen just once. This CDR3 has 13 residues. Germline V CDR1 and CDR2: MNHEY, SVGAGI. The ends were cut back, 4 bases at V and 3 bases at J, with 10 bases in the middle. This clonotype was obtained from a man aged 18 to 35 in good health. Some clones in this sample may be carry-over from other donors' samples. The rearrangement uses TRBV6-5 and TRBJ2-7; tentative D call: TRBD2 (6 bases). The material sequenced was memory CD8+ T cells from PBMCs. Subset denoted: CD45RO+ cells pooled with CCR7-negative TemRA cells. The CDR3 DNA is TGTGCCAGCAGTTTACGGGGGTACTACGAGCAGTACTTC. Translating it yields CASSLRGYYEQYF.